These T cell receptor beta chains were read from a single sample in a study of technical replicates of blood from a handful of donors. Sequencing used immunoSEQ multiplex PCR; TCRdb keeps in-frame clones, though not all of them. This sample has 79,000 or so clones; roughly 91% occur once, and the top ten carry 0.25%. Sequences were obtained from T cells isolated from PBMCs. All receptors derive from a human donor in good health. Each CDR3 is given with its conserved first and last residue. A D gene is named only where the DNA matches it firmly. Size tells how often a clone was seen (once, few, many) or the class of an expanded clone, and some rows leave it out.

d_call | j_call | clone_size | v_call | cdr3_aa | cdr3_nt
. | TRBJ1-3 | many | TRBV11-2 | CASSSGHSGNTIYF | TGTGCCAGCAGCTCGGGACACTCTGGAAACACCATATATTTT
. | TRBJ1-6 | . | TRBV9 | CASSAAREGFNSPLHF | TGTGCCAGCAGCGCCGCCCGGGAGGGGTTCAACTCACCCCTCCACTTT
. | TRBJ1-4 | . | TRBV28 | CASSLWSGNDRPNEKLFF | TGTGCCAGCAGTTTATGGTCAGGGAATGATCGCCCGAATGAAAAACTGTTTTTT
. | TRBJ1-3 | once | TRBV18 | CASSPSSTKTGNTIYF | TGTGCCAGCTCACCATCTTCGACAAAAACTGGAAACACCATATATTTT
TRBD2 | TRBJ2-2 | . | TRBV7-9 | CASSQGLAGVTGELFF | TGTGCCAGCAGCCAAGGACTAGCGGGGGTTACCGGGGAGCTGTTTTTT
. | TRBJ1-5 | . | TRBV5-8 | CASSLGTLLDQPQHF | TGTGCCAGCAGCTTGGGTACCCTACTGGATCAGCCCCAGCATTTT
TRBD1 | TRBJ1-1 | . | TRBV6-4 | CARGQINPLNTEAFF | TGTGCCAGGGGACAGATTAACCCTTTGAACACTGAAGCTTTCTTT
TRBD2 | TRBJ2-1 | . | TRBV5-6 | CASSLDGGRGYEQFF | TGTGCCAGCAGCTTGGATGGCGGGAGAGGGTATGAGCAGTTCTTC
TRBD1 | TRBJ2-7 | . | TRBV7-9 | CASSSDQGALSYEQYF | TGTGCCAGCAGTTCCGATCAGGGGGCGCTTTCCTACGAGCAGTACTTC
TRBD1 | TRBJ2-5 | . | TRBV5-1 | CASSWTGTAGETQYF | TGCGCCAGCAGCTGGACCGGGACAGCAGGAGAGACCCAGTACTTC
. | TRBJ1-1 | once | TRBV11-2 | CASSPRITNTEAFF | TGTGCCAGCAGCCCCAGGATTACGAACACTGAAGCTTTCTTT
. | TRBJ1-2 | . | TRBV5-4 | CASSLDLTASGPNYGYTF | TGTGCCAGCAGCTTGGATCTTACAGCCTCCGGCCCTAACTATGGCTACACCTTC
TRBD1 | TRBJ1-2 | . | TRBV19 | CASTTRTGSYGYTF | TGTGCCAGTACCACCAGGACAGGAAGCTATGGCTACACCTTC
. | TRBJ1-1 | . | TRBV18 | CASSPRAGDTEAFF | TGTGCCAGCTCACCACGAGCGGGGGACACTGAAGCTTTCTTT
TRBD2 | TRBJ2-1 | . | TRBV11-2 | CASRGLAGVGFYNEQFF | TGTGCCAGCCGCGGACTAGCGGGGGTGGGGTTCTACAATGAGCAGTTCTTC
. | TRBJ2-5 | . | TRBV7-3 | CASSLSPGWQETQYF | TGTGCCAGCAGCTTAAGCCCAGGGTGGCAAGAGACCCAGTACTTC